This TCR beta chain was recovered during a study of CD8 T cells in Susac syndrome. Random-hexamer reverse transcription was applied to about 0.5 to 1 ug RNA. TCRdb independently ran MiXCR on the immunoSEQ multiplex PCR reads; one entry per CDR3 protein. Among around 62,000 distinct CDR3 sequences listed, roughly 92% were seen once. This CDR3 has 15 amino acids. Trimming removed 0 bases at V and 3 bases at J, with 12 bases between. Germline loops: CDR1 LGHNA, CDR2 YSLEER. The chain links TRBV4-3 to TRBJ2-7; D may be TRBD1 (5 bases). This receptor was obtained from a human donor in good health. Sequenced input: CD8+ T cells from PBMCs. CDR3 sequence reads: CASSQDAGQGYEQYF. For the CDR3, the DNA is TGCGCCAGCAGCCAAGATGCTGGACAAGGCTACGAGCAGTACTTC.